One and the same sample provided the 5 T cell receptor beta chains below, sequenced in a study of blood T cell repertoires in COVID-19. Only in-frame clones appear in the TCRdb table, and some are missing; sequencing was by immunoSEQ multiplex PCR. The sample yields 80,000 to 100,000 clones, 87% seen once. The specimen was peripheral blood. The receptors come from a man aged 65 to 85 with acute or convalescent COVID-19.

The genes are TRBV5-6 and TRBJ2-7, with TRBD1 matching over 7 bases. Germline V lookup: CDR1 SGHDT, CDR2 YYEEEE. V shed 5 bases, J shed 2 bases, and the junction held 7 bases outside the gene matches. The CDR3 runs to 14 residues. This CDR3 reads CASRVGTVPYEQYF. DNA of the CDR3: TGTGCCAGCAGGGTTGGGACAGTACCCTACGAGCAGTACTTC.

This sequence joins TRBV5-1 and TRBJ2-7, with D perhaps matching TRBD1 (5 bases). V lost 0 bases and J 6 bases, leaving 10 bases between the germline ends. From germline, CDR1 is SGHRS and CDR2 YFSETQ. The CDR3 spans 13 residues. The CDR3 region has the DNA TGCGCCAGCAGCTTGGGACAGCGAGTCGAGCAGTACTTC. Amino acid sequence: CASSLGQRVEQYF. The full variable domain, in which reference TRBV5-1 and TRBJ2-7 provide the parts outside the CDR3, is KAGVTQTPRYLIKTRGQQVTLSCSPISGHRSVSWYQQTPGQGLQFLFEYFSETQRNKGNFPGRFSGRQFSNSRSEMNVSTLELGDSALYLCASSLGQRVEQYFGPGTRLTVT.

The gene calls are TRBV10-3 and TRBJ2-2; 9 bases line up with TRBD1. The trim removed 6 bases at V and 1 base at J, leaving 3 bases unmatched. CDR1 ENHRY and CDR2 SYGVKD come from the germline V gene. The CDR3 extends over 15 amino acids. CDR3 sequence (DNA): TGTGCCATCAGGGGACAGGGATTGAACACCGGGGAGCTGTTTTTT. It codes for CAIRGQGLNTGELFF.

The chain recombines TRBV6-1 with TRBJ1-2; 10 bases line up with TRBD1. This CDR3 comprises 15 residues. Germline CDR1 and CDR2: MNHNS and SASEGT. V was clipped by 3 bases and J by 7 bases; unmatched bases: 8. CDR3 sequence reads: CASSEGTGEIGGYTF. CDR3 DNA: TGTGCCAGCAGTGAGGGGACAGGGGAAATCGGTGGCTACACCTTC.

This clone was seen once. The CDR3 region has the DNA TGTGCCAGCAGGAGGACAGGGGGAAACACCGGGGAGCTGTTTTTT. Translation: CASRRTGGNTGELFF. The V gene is TRBV6-5, the J gene TRBJ2-2; 10 nucleotides line up with TRBD1. Germline lookup yields CDR1 MNHEY and CDR2 SVGAGI. This CDR3 is built from 15 residues. V shed 6 bases and J 2 bases; nucleotides not matched to a gene: 3.